The next 28 T cell receptor beta chains were all read from a single sample in a study of CD8 T cells in Susac syndrome. RNA was extracted with the RNeasy kit, and a quantity of about 0.45 to 1 ug was reverse transcribed using random hexamers. TCRdb independently ran MiXCR on the immunoSEQ multiplex PCR reads; one entry per CDR3 protein. In the table there are more than 150,000 distinct CDR3 sequences, about 94% of which are singletons. Input material: CD8+ T cells from PBMCs. Every receptor here comes from a human donor with multiple sclerosis.

The chain joins TRBV30 to TRBJ2-5; TRBD2 agrees at 9 bases. Germline V gene sequence: CDR1 GTSNPN, CDR2 SVGIG (reference sequence). V was pared by 8 bases and J by 5 bases, with 9 bases of the junction left unmatched. CDR3 length: 13 residues. The CDR3 spells CAGGGEGMETQYF. As DNA, the CDR3 is TGTGCCGGCGGGGGGGAGGGGATGGAGACCCAGTACTTC.

Written as DNA, the CDR3 is TGTGCCAGCAGTTTTAGCCTCTCTGGGGCCAACGTCCTGACTTTC. Its translation: CASSFSLSGANVLTF. This chain links TRBV12-3 or TRBV12-4 with TRBJ2-6; unclear D gene. V shed 3 bases and J shed 0 bases, with 6 bases lying between them. The CDR3 totals 15 residues.

The chain uses TRBV20-1 and TRBJ1-1; no firm D call. V lost 6 bases to trimming and J lost 3 bases, with 20 bases between them. The germline CDR1 and CDR2 sequences are DFQATT and SNEGSKA (reference sequence). The CDR3 extends over 15 amino acids. Here the CDR3 reads CSALSSRRRDTEAFF. The CDR3 DNA reads TGCAGTGCCCTTAGCAGCAGGCGACGGGACACTGAAGCTTTCTTT.

This sequence joins TRBV10-3 and TRBJ2-5; tentatively, D is TRBD2 (7 bases). The CDR3 runs 15 residues. Germline CDR1 is ENHRY and CDR2 is SYGVKD. V was clipped by 3 bases and J by 5 bases, with 16 bases between them. The CDR3 nucleotides read TGTGCCATCAGTGACCGAGGGGGGGCTCTCGAGACCCAGTACTTC. This gives the protein CAISDRGGALETQYF.

The chain uses TRBV7-9 and TRBJ2-7; no clear D gene. Germline CDR1 SEHNR, CDR2 FQNEAQ (reference sequence). The CDR3 has 13 amino acids. V lost 4 bases and J 2 bases, leaving 9 bases between the germline ends. CDR3 in amino acids: CASSSPGPYEQYF. The CDR3 DNA follows: TGTGCCAGCAGCTCACCCGGGCCCTACGAGCAGTACTTC. The full variable domain, in which reference TRBV7-9 and TRBJ2-7 provide the parts outside the CDR3, is DTGVSQNPRHKITKRGQNVTFRCDPISEHNRLYWYRQTLGQGPEFLTYFQNEAQLEKSRLLSDRFSAERPKGSFSTLEIQRTEQGDSAMYLCASSSPGPYEQYFGPGTRLTVT.

This clonotype showed up just once. The chain joins TRBV7-2 to TRBJ2-7; 8 bases map to TRBD2. The V and J ends lost 4 bases and 2 bases, in that order; junction bases with no gene match: 7. The CDR3 is 15 amino acids. Germline CDR1 reads SGHTA; CDR2 reads FQGNSA. The CDR3 region has the DNA TGTGCCAGCAGCTCTCAGCGGGGGCCTACCTACGAGCAGTACTTC. This encodes CASSSQRGPTYEQYF.

The rearrangement uses TRBV9 and TRBJ2-1; TRBD2 matches at 7 bases. Germline loops: CDR1 SGDLS, CDR2 YYNGEE. The V gene end was trimmed by 0 bases and the J gene end by 4 bases; junction bases not matched to a gene: 4. There are 15 residues in the CDR3. The CDR3 region is CASSVVGLGYNEQFF. CDR3 sequence (DNA): TGTGCCAGCAGCGTAGTAGGACTAGGATACAATGAGCAGTTCTTC.

V gene TRBV27 combines with J gene TRBJ2-7; weak D call: TRBD1 (6 bases). V lost 6 bases and J lost 2, with 17 bases in between. Germline V gene sequence: CDR1 MNHEY, CDR2 SMNVEV (reference sequence). There are 15 residues in the CDR3. The CDR3 sequence is CASSPRAQGTYEQYF. CDR3 DNA sequence: TGTGCCAGCAGCCCCCGTGCACAGGGAACCTACGAGCAGTACTTC.

This clonotype is a singleton in its sample. The V gene is TRBV9, the J gene TRBJ1-6, with a possible D match to TRBD1 (6 bases). Germline CDR1 is SGDLS and CDR2 is YYNGEE. V lost 4 bases to trimming and J lost 10 bases, with 15 bases between them. This CDR3 contains 14 residues. The CDR3 loop is CASSSWDIGSPLHF. Here the CDR3 DNA reads TGTGCCAGCAGCTCATGGGACATCGGATCACCCCTCCACTTT.

The V gene is TRBV28, the J gene TRBJ2-1; 10 nucleotides match TRBD2. This CDR3 is built from 15 residues. The germline gives CDR1 MDHEN, CDR2 SYDVKM. Trimming removed 5 bases from V and 8 bases from J; junction bases left unmatched: 9. The CDR3 spells CASSPAGGPFDEQFF. CDR3 DNA sequence: TGTGCCAGCAGTCCAGCGGGGGGGCCATTCGATGAGCAGTTCTTC.

V and J are TRBV11-2 and TRBJ2-7; D is unresolved. V gave up 3 bases and J gave up 2 bases, with 8 bases separating them. Per the germline V gene, CDR1 is SGHAT and CDR2 is FQNNGV. CDR3 length: 13 amino acids. CDR3 DNA: TGTGCCAGCAGCTTGGTCCCCACCTACGAGCAGTACTTC. Translation gives CASSLVPTYEQYF.

V is TRBV4-1 and J is TRBJ2-3; a weak D match, TRBD1 (5 bases). Trimming shortened V by 1 base and J by 2 bases, and 10 bases separated the two germline ends. CDR1 MGHRA and CDR2 YSYEKL come from the germline V gene. CDR3 size: 15 residues. CDR3 loop: CASSQGPGHTDTQYF. The CDR3 DNA sequence: TGCGCCAGCAGCCAAGGCCCCGGACACACAGATACGCAGTATTTT.

In nucleotides, the CDR3 is TGTGCCTGTAACCCCTACAGGGGAGGACAGGGTCAATATGGCTACACCTTC. Protein product: CACNPYRGGQGQYGYTF. V gene TRBV30 combines with J gene TRBJ1-2; 8 nucleotides align to TRBD1. This CDR3 comprises 17 residues. V was pared by 6 bases and J by 5 bases, with 20 bases of the junction left unmatched. The germline V gene has CDR1 GTSNPN and CDR2 SVGIG (reference sequence).

CDR3 loop: CASSPGGGSSYNEQFF. CDR3 in DNA: TGTGCCAGCAGCCCAGGGGGAGGGAGCTCCTACAATGAGCAGTTCTTC. The rearrangement joins TRBV7-8 to TRBJ2-1; D assignment may be TRBD1 or TRBD2 (7 bases each). Germline CDR1 SGHVS, CDR2 FQNEAQ. Trimming cost V 5 bases and J 0 bases, with 14 bases left between them. The CDR3 is 16 amino acids.

V gene TRBV7-9 combines with J gene TRBJ2-7, with 10 bases aligning to TRBD1. Germline V gives CDR1 SEHNR, CDR2 FQNEAQ (reference sequence). This CDR3 comprises 15 residues. Trimming at V came to 6 bases and at J to 2 bases, leaving 7 bases not matched to a gene. Here the CDR3 reads CASRAGTGAAYEQYF. The CDR3 nucleotides read TGTGCCAGCAGGGCAGGGACAGGGGCGGCCTACGAGCAGTACTTC.

The V call is TRBV29-1, the J call TRBJ1-2; D gene ambiguous. The V and J ends lost 2 bases and 8 bases respectively, with 9 bases between them. Germline V gene data show CDR1 as SQVTM and CDR2 as ANQGSEA. This CDR3 is built from 11 residues. The DNA for the CDR3 is TGCAGCGTTGAAATCAGTATAGGCTACACCTTC. This codes for CSVEISIGYTF.

The chain employs TRBV9 and TRBJ2-3; TRBD2 matches at 13 bases. Trimming at V came to 3 bases and at J to 1 base, leaving 2 bases not matched to a gene. The germline CDR1 and CDR2 sequences are SGDLS and YYNGEE. The CDR3 contains 16 residues. The CDR3 sequence is CASSAGTSGGTDTQYF. The CDR3, as DNA: TGTGCCAGCAGCGCGGGGACTAGCGGGGGCACAGATACGCAGTATTTT.

The chain employs TRBV28 and TRBJ1-5; D might be TRBD1 (5 bases). This CDR3 region has 16 residues. The V gene's germline CDR1 is MDHEN and CDR2 SYDVKM. Trimming removed 6 bases from V and 5 bases from J, with 20 bases in between. This CDR3 reads CASSPGAGQRDQPQHF. The CDR3, as DNA: TGTGCCAGCAGCCCCGGGGCAGGGCAACGGGATCAGCCCCAGCATTTT.

The CDR3 protein is CSAPPPVHRYNEQFF. Here the CDR3 DNA reads TGCAGTGCGCCCCCTCCCGTACACCGTTACAATGAGCAGTTCTTC. The rearrangement joins TRBV20-1 to TRBJ2-1; D ambiguous. V lost 6 bases, J lost 4 bases, and 19 bases lay in between. The CDR3 has 15 amino acids. Germline lookup yields CDR1 DFQATT and CDR2 SNEGSKA (reference sequence).

V gene TRBV9 combines with J gene TRBJ2-3; 7 bases fit TRBD2. The length of the CDR3 is 16 residues. Germline assignment: CDR1 SGDLS and CDR2 YYNGEE. J gave up 4 bases and V 0 bases, and 8 bases lay outside the gene matches. CDR3 nucleotides: TGTGCCAGCAGCGTAGCTAGCGGCCTAGTCCCAGATACGCAGTATTTT. Its translation is CASSVASGLVPDTQYF.

This clonotype was detected a few times. The rearrangement uses TRBV29-1 and TRBJ2-7, with TRBD2 as a possible D gene (6 bases). This CDR3 is built from 13 residues. V lost 4 bases, J lost 0 bases, and 10 bases lay in between. Germline CDR1 is SQVTM and CDR2 is ANQGSEA. CDR3 region: CSVVGGSSYEQYF. The CDR3 DNA follows: TGCAGCGTTGTGGGAGGAAGCTCCTACGAGCAGTACTTC.

This clonotype was detected a few times. One junction end disagrees with the germline gene, perhaps due to a read error. The genes are TRBV5-1 and TRBJ1-1, with D unresolved. The CDR3 covers 13 residues. CDR1 SGHRS and CDR2 YFSETQ come from the germline V gene. The CDR3 sequence: CASSLDRGTEAFF. The CDR3 nucleotides are TGTGCCAGCAGCTTAGACCGCGGTACTGAAGCTTTCTTT.

This clonotype was counted once. The rearrangement links TRBV20-1 to TRBJ2-2, with TRBD1 matching over 8 bases. Trimming cost V 6 bases and J 5 bases; bases outside gene matches: 5. This CDR3 has 13 residues. Germline V lookup: CDR1 DFQATT, CDR2 SNEGSKA (reference sequence). The CDR3 loop is CSAATGVTGELFF. For the CDR3, the DNA is TGCAGTGCCGCGACAGGGGTAACCGGGGAGCTGTTTTTT.

This chain connects TRBV3-1 to TRBJ1-5, with D unresolved. V gave up 4 bases and J gave up 4 bases, with 14 bases separating them. The V gene's germline CDR1 is LGHDT and CDR2 YNNKEL (reference sequence). The CDR3 covers 15 residues. The CDR3 DNA reads as TGTGCCAGCAGCCGGGTCCCAGGAGGGAATCAGCCCCAGCATTTT. It yields the protein CASSRVPGGNQPQHF.

This rearrangement joins TRBV15 to TRBJ1-2; D ambiguous. V was pared by 3 bases and J by 6 bases, with 20 bases between. This CDR3 has 16 amino acids. Germline values: CDR1 LNHNV, CDR2 YYDKDF (reference sequence). DNA for the CDR3: TGTGCCACCAGCAGCCCCCCCAGAGGGTCGACCGATGGCTACACCTTC. As protein: CATSSPPRGSTDGYTF.

The rearrangement links TRBV18 to TRBJ2-7, with TRBD1 identical over 10 bases. Germline trimming cut 4 bases from V and 7 bases from J; bases unmatched to any gene: 16. Germline CDR1 is KGHSH and CDR2 is LQKENI. The CDR3 sequence is 17 residues long. The CDR3 region has the DNA TGTGCCAGCTCACTGATCCCCGGGACAGGGGTTCTATGGGAGCAGTACTTC. Translated, it gives CASSLIPGTGVLWEQYF.

The V call is TRBV7-9, the J call TRBJ1-4, with D perhaps matching TRBD1 (6 bases). The V end was cut by 5 bases, the J end by 7 bases, with 20 bases between. Germline V gene sequence: CDR1 SEHNR, CDR2 FQNEAQ (reference sequence). This CDR3 comprises 16 residues. CDR3 protein: CASSPGRGAQIEKLFF. The CDR3 nucleotides read TGTGCCAGCAGCCCCGGGCGGGGGGCGCAGATTGAAAAACTGTTTTTT.

V usage is TRBV2 and J usage is TRBJ2-7; 9 nucleotides agree with TRBD1. CDR1 is SNHLY and CDR2 is FYNNEI in the germline V gene. With V trimmed by 2 bases and J by 5 bases, 7 bases remained unmatched. This CDR3 has 15 residues. CDR3 coding DNA: TGTGCCAGCAGTGAACGGGACAGGGTAGGAAACGAGCAGTACTTC. Its translation is CASSERDRVGNEQYF.